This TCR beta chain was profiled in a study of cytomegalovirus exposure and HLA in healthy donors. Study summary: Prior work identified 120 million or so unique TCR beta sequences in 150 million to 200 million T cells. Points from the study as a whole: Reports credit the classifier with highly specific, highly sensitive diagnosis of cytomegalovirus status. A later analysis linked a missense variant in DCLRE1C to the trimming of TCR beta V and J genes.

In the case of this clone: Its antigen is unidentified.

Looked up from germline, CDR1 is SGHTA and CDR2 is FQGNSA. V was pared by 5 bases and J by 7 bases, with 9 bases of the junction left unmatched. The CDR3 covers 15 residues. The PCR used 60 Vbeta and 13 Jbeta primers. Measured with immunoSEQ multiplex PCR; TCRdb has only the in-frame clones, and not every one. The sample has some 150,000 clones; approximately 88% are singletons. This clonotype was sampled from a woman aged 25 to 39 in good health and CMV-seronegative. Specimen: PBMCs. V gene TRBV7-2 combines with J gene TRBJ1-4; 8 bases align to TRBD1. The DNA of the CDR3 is TGTGCCAGCAGCCCCGGAGGACAGGGACGTGAAAAACTGTTTTTT. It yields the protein CASSPGGQGREKLFF.